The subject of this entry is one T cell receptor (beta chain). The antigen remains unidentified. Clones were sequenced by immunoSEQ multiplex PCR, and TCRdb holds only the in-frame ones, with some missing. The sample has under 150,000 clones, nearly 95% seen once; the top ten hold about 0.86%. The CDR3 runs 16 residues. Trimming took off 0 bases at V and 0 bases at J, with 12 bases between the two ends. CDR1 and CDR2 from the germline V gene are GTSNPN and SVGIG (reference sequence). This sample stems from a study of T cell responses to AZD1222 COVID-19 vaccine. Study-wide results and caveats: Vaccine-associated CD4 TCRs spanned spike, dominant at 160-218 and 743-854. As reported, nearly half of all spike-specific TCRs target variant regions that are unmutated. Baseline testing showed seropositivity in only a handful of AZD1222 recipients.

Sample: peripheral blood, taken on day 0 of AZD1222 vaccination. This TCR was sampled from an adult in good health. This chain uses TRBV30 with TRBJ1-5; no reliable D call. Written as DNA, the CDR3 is TGTGCCTGGAGTGTTGAGAGGAGGATTAGCAATCAGCCCCAGCATTTT. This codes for CAWSVERRISNQPQHF. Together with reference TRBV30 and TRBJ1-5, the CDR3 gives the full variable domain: SQTIHQWPATLVQPVGSPLSLECTVEGTSNPNLYWYRQAAGRGLQLLFYSVGIGQISSEVPQNLSASRPQDRQFILSSKKLLLSDSGFYLCAWSVERRISNQPQHFGDGTRLSIL.